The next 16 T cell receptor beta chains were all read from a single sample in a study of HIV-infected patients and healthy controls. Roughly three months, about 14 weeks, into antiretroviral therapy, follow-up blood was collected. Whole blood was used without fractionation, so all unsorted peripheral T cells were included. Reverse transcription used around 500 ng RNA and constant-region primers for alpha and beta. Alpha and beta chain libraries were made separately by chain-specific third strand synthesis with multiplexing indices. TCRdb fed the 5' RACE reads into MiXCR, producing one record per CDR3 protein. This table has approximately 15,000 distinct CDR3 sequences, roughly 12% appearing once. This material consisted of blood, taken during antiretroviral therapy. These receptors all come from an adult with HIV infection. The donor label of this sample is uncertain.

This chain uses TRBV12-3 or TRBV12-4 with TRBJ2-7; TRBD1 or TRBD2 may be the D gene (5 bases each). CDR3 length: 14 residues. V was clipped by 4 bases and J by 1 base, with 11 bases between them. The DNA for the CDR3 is TGTGCCAGCAGTTGGGGAGACAGTTCCTACGAGCAGTACTTC. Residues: CASSWGDSSYEQYF.

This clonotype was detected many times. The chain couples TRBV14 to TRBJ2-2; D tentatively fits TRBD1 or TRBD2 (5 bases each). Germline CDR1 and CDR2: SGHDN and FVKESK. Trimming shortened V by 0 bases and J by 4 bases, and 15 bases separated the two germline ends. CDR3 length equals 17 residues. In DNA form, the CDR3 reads TGTGCCAGCAGCCAAGATCTCAGTCAGGGACCCACCGGGGAGCTGTTTTTT. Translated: CASSQDLSQGPTGELFF.

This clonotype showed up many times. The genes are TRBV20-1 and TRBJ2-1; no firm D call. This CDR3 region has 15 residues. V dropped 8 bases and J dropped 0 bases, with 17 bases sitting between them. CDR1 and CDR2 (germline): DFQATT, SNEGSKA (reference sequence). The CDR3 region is CSTGRVQSSYNEQFF. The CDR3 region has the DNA TGCAGTACCGGCCGGGTCCAAAGCTCCTACAATGAGCAGTTCTTC.

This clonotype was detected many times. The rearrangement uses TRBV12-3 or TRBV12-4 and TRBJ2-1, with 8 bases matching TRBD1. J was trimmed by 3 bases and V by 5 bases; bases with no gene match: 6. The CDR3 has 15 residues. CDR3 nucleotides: TGTGCCAGCAGTCCACGGACAGGGCTCTACAATGAGCAGTTCTTC. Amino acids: CASSPRTGLYNEQFF.

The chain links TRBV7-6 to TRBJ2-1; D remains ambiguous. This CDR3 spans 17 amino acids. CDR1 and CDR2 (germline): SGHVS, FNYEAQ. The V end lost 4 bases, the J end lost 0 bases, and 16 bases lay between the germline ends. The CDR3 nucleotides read TGTGCCAGCAGCTCTACTATGACACCCAGCTCCTACAATGAGCAGTTCTTC. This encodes CASSSTMTPSSYNEQFF.

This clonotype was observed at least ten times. CDR3 residues: CATSREAFNYGYTF. The CDR3 bases are TGTGCCACCAGCAGGGAGGCATTTAACTATGGCTACACCTTC. The V and J genes are TRBV15 and TRBJ1-2; D gene unclear. V was cut by 3 bases and J by 1 base, with 9 bases left in between. CDR1 and CDR2 (germline): LNHNV, YYDKDF (reference sequence). The CDR3 is made up of 14 amino acids. Full variable domain (missing parts from reference TRBV15 and TRBJ1-2): DAMVIQNPRYQVTQFGKPVTLSCSQTLNHNVMYWYQQKSSQAPKLLFHYYDKDFNNEADTPDNFQSRRPNTSFCFLDIRSPGLGDTAMYLCATSREAFNYGYTFGSGTRLTVV.

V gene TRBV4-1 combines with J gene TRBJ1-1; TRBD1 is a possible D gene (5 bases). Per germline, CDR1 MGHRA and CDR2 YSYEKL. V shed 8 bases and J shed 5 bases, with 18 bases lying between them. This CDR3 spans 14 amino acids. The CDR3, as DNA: TGCGCCAGCTGGGGACGGACTCGGGGTACTGAAGCTTTCTTT. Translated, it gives CASWGRTRGTEAFF.

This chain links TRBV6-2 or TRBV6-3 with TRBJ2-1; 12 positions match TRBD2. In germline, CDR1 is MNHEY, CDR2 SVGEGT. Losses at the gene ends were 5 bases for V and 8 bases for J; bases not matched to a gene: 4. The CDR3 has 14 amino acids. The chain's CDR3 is CASSLAGGLDEQFF. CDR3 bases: TGTGCCAGCAGTCTAGCGGGGGGGCTCGATGAGCAGTTCTTC.

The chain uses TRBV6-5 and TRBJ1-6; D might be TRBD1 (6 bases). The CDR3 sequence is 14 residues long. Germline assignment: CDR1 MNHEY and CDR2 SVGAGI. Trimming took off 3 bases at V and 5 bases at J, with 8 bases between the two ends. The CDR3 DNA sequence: TGTGCCAGCAGTTATGGGACAAATAATTCACCCCTCCACTTT. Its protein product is CASSYGTNNSPLHF.

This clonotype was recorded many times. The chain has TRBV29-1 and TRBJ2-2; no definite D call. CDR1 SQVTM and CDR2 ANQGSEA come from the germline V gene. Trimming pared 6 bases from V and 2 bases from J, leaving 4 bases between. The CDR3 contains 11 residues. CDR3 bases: TGCAGCGTAAGAAACACCGGGGAGCTGTTTTTT. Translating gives CSVRNTGELFF.

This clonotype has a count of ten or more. CDR3 nucleotides: TGTGCCAGCAGTTTACAGGGGGGGGCCTATGGCTACACCTTC. Amino acids: CASSLQGGAYGYTF. The genes are TRBV6-6 and TRBJ1-2; TRBD1 matches at 8 bases. The CDR3 is 14 residues long. The germline V gene has CDR1 MNHNY and CDR2 SVGAGI (reference sequence). V was pared by 4 bases and J by 4 bases, with 5 bases of the junction left unmatched.

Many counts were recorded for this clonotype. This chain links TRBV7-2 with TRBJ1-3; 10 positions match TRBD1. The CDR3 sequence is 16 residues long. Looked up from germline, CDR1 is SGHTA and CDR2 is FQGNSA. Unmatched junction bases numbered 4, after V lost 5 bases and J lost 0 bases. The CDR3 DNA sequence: TGTGCCAGCAGCCTGACAGGGGGCAACTCTGGAAACACCATATATTTT. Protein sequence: CASSLTGGNSGNTIYF.

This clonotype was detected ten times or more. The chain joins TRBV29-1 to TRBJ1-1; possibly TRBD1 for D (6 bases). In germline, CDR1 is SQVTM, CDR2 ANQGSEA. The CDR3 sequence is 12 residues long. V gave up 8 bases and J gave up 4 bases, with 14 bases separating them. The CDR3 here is CSTSEGGTEAFF. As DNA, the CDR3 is TGCAGCACATCGGAGGGGGGCACTGAAGCTTTCTTT.

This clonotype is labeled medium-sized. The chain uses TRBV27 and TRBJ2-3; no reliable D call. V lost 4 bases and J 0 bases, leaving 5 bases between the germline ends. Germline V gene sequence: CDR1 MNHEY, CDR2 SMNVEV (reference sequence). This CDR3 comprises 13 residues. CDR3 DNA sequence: TGTGCCAGCAGTTCGGCTAGCACAGATACGCAGTATTTT. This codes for CASSSASTDTQYF.

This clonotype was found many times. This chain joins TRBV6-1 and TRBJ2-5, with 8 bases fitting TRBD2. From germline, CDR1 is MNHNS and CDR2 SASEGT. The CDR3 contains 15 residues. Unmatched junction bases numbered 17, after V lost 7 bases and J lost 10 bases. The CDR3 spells CASTPGVAGPLGQYF. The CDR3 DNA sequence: TGTGCCAGCACCCCAGGGGTAGCGGGGCCACTAGGCCAGTACTTC.

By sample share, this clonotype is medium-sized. In nucleotides, the CDR3 is TGTGCCAGCAATTTACTGGGCTCCTACGAGCAGTACTTC. This encodes CASNLLGSYEQYF. V gene TRBV2 combines with J gene TRBJ2-7, with unresolved D. Germline V gene lookup returns CDR1 SNHLY and CDR2 FYNNEI. The germline V and J ends were trimmed by 7 bases and 0 bases, with 10 bases remaining between them. CDR3 length: 13 amino acids.